Ten or more counts support the clone carrying this TCR beta chain. The data originate from a study of T cells after yellow fever vaccination. Using its own MiXCR run on the 5' RACE reads, TCRdb lists one record per CDR3 protein. The repertoire includes 35,000 to 55,000 distinct CDR3 sequences, more than 6% of them detected once, and 10% sits in the top ten. Sequences were derived from PBMCs, either bulk or a sorted T-cell subset (CD4+, CD8+, memory, or dextramer-sorted; not recorded which), sampled 45 days after the yellow fever booster vaccination. The source of this sequence is a man under 40 who received the YFV17D yellow fever vaccine.

The CDR3, as DNA: TGTGCCATCAGGGGATCCTCCGGCGGTGAGCAGTTCTTC. It encodes CAIRGSSGGEQFF. The rearrangement uses TRBV10-3 and TRBJ2-1, with D unclear. In germline, CDR1 is ENHRY, CDR2 SYGVKD. V was shortened by 6 bases and J by 9 bases, with 15 bases between the two germline ends. The CDR3 runs to 13 residues.